These 11 T cell receptor beta chains originate from one sample sequenced in a study of blood T cell repertoires in COVID-19. Data came from immunoSEQ multiplex PCR; TCRdb stores just in-frame clones and leaves some out. The sample shows hundreds of thousands of clones, around 84% of them seen only once. The sequenced sample consisted of peripheral blood. These receptors all stem from a man in his 70s with acute or convalescent COVID-19.

Notes on this clone: Germline and junction disagree at one end, which may indicate a read error. The rearrangement joins TRBV7-9 to TRBJ2-7; 12 bases are shared with TRBD1. The length of the CDR3 is 15 residues. The germline V gene encodes CDR1 SEHNR and CDR2 FQNEAQ (reference sequence). The CDR3 nucleotides are TGTGCCAGCAGCTTAGTTGGGACAGGGGGCTACGGGCAGTACTTC. As protein: CASSLVGTGGYGQYF.

The chain combines TRBV15 with TRBJ1-5; 7 bases are shared with TRBD1. The V segment lost 5 bases and the J segment 2 bases; nucleotides outside the gene matches: 9. Germline CDR1 reads LNHNV; CDR2 reads YYDKDF (reference sequence). This CDR3 region has 16 residues. Written as DNA, the CDR3 is TGTGCCACCAGCGGTACAGGGGCGCGTGGCAATCAGCCCCAGCATTTT. Translated: CATSGTGARGNQPQHF.

This clone has only one observation. V gene TRBV4-1 combines with J gene TRBJ1-4, with 7 bases fitting TRBD1. V lost 6 bases to trimming and J lost 0 bases; unmatched junction nucleotides: 10. This CDR3 is 17 amino acids long. Germline loops: CDR1 MGHRA, CDR2 YSYEKL. The DNA of the CDR3 is TGCGCCAGCAGTTTCAGGGGGAATACTGCAACTAATGAAAAACTGTTTTTT. Protein sequence: CASSFRGNTATNEKLFF.

CDR3 nucleotides: TGTGCCAGCAGCCCCGACGCGACAGGGAGGTCCTACGAGCAGTACTTC. Translated: CASSPDATGRSYEQYF. The chain recombines TRBV7-2 with TRBJ2-7; possible D gene TRBD1, 7 bases. CDR3 size: 16 residues. Trimming cost V 5 bases and J 1 base, with 18 bases left between them. Looked up from germline, CDR1 is SGHTA and CDR2 is FQGNSA.

The V and J genes are TRBV7-2 and TRBJ2-7; D is possibly TRBD2 (6 bases). Germline loops: CDR1 SGHTA, CDR2 FQGNSA. This CDR3 has 15 amino acids. Between the trimmed V and J ends, which lost 1 base and 4 bases, there was a span of 14 bases. This CDR3 is CASSLVGGPLYEQYF. The DNA for the CDR3 is TGTGCCAGCAGCTTAGTAGGAGGGCCTCTTTACGAGCAGTACTTC.

This chain links TRBV5-6 with TRBJ2-3, with D possibly matching TRBD1 (5 bases). Trimming took 3 bases from V and 6 from J, leaving 14 bases between them. This CDR3 is built from 14 residues. CDR1 and CDR2 (germline): SGHDT, YYEEEE. The chain's CDR3 is CASSYDWGRDTQYF. CDR3 nucleotide sequence: TGTGCCAGCAGCTACGACTGGGGCAGGGATACGCAGTATTTT.

The J gene is TRBJ1-5, the V gene TRBV6-5, with D possibly matching TRBD1 (5 bases). The CDR3 is 13 amino acids. Trimming shortened V by 5 bases and J by 6 bases, and 11 bases separated the two germline ends. Per the germline V gene, CDR1 is MNHEY and CDR2 is SVGAGI. The CDR3 spells CASSPGVVQPQHF. In DNA form, the CDR3 reads TGTGCCAGCAGTCCGGGGGTGGTTCAGCCCCAGCATTTT.

The J gene is TRBJ2-1, the V gene TRBV6-6; possibly TRBD2 for D (6 bases). Germline assignment: CDR1 MNHNY and CDR2 SVGAGI (reference sequence). This CDR3 is built from 13 residues. Trimming removed 6 bases at V and 6 bases at J, with 12 bases between. The chain's CDR3 is CASREGEVNEQFF. DNA for the CDR3: TGTGCCAGCAGGGAAGGGGAGGTCAATGAGCAGTTCTTC.

On this clone itself: The sample carries other DNA sequences with the same CDR3. The J gene is TRBJ2-3, the V gene TRBV19, with 8 bases aligning to TRBD2. V gave up 3 bases and J gave up 3 bases; unmatched junction bases: 5. The CDR3 is 15 residues long. Per germline, CDR1 LNHDA and CDR2 SQIVND (reference sequence). The CDR3 DNA is TGTGCCAGTAGTATTGAGGGCGGGAGGACAGATACGCAGTATTTT. Amino acid sequence: CASSIEGGRTDTQYF.

V usage is TRBV5-4 and J usage is TRBJ2-3; 11 nucleotides line up with TRBD2. The germline V gene encodes CDR1 SGHNT and CDR2 YYREEE (reference sequence). The CDR3 contains 16 residues. V shed 0 bases and J 4 bases; nucleotides not matched to a gene: 4. The CDR3 DNA sequence: TGTGCCAGCAGCTTGGCCCTAGCGGGAGGTGCAGATACGCAGTATTTT. As protein: CASSLALAGGADTQYF.

The V gene is TRBV5-8, the J gene TRBJ2-7; D is uncertain. Germline V gene data show CDR1 as SGHTS and CDR2 as YDEGEE. The CDR3 has 14 amino acids. V lost 0 bases, J lost 2 bases, and 9 bases lay in between. CDR3 sequence: CASSLVPLTYEQYF. The CDR3 region has the DNA TGTGCCAGCAGCTTGGTTCCACTAACCTACGAGCAGTACTTC. Looking up the rest from reference TRBV5-8 and TRBJ2-7 gives the full variable domain: EAGVTQSPTHLIKTRGQQATLRCSPISGHTSVYWYQQALGLGLQFLLWYDEGEERNRGNFPPRFSGRQFPNYSSELNVNALELEDSALYLCASSLVPLTYEQYFGPGTRLTVT.